This entry lists 24 T cell receptor beta chains sequenced from one sample in a study of spatial heterogeneity in lung cancer. TCRdb re-analysed the 5' RACE reads in MiXCR, keeping a single row per CDR3 protein. This sample carries under 85,000 distinct CDR3 sequences, about 8% of them seen once, and the ten largest clones take 6.8%. Time point of the sample: sample taken at primary tumor resection. The material sequenced was PBMCs, taken at surgery. The receptors shown here come from a male donor with early-stage non-small cell lung cancer.

The J gene is TRBJ1-2, the V gene TRBV20-1; D call uncertain. This CDR3 is 14 amino acids long. The V gene's germline CDR1 is DFQATT and CDR2 SNEGSKA (reference sequence). The V end lost 5 bases, the J end lost 3 bases, and 16 bases lay between the germline ends. CDR3 in DNA: TGCAGTGCTCACGCGTCAGCCTTACACTATGGCTACACCTTC. Amino acids: CSAHASALHYGYTF.

This clonotype was seen ten or more times. The chain has TRBV6-2 or TRBV6-3 and TRBJ2-7; possible D gene TRBD2, 5 bases. Per the germline V gene, CDR1 is MNHEY and CDR2 is SVGEGT. Trimming took 6 bases from V and 3 from J, leaving 6 bases between them. CDR3 length equals 11 residues. The CDR3 DNA is TGTGCCAGCAGAGGACTCTACGAGCAGTACTTC. The encoded protein is CASRGLYEQYF.

This clonotype was seen only a few times. J is TRBJ2-6 and V is TRBV20-1, with D hard to call. V lost 2 bases, J lost 2 bases, and 4 bases lay in between. Looked up from germline, CDR1 is DFQATT and CDR2 is SNEGSKA (reference sequence). The CDR3 is 13 residues long. Here the CDR3 reads CSARLTGANVLTF. The CDR3, as DNA: TGCAGTGCTAGACTCACTGGGGCCAACGTCCTGACTTTC.

The chain joins TRBV11-3 to TRBJ2-1, with D maybe TRBD2 (6 bases). The CDR3 consists of 15 residues. Trimming took 3 bases from V and 3 from J, leaving 12 bases between them. Germline-derived CDR1 and CDR2 are SGHNT and YENEEA. CDR3 coding DNA: TGTGCCAGCAGCTTGGGACTTCCAATCTACAATGAGCAGTTCTTC. This codes for CASSLGLPIYNEQFF.

In its sample, this clonotype was seen many times. The chain is built from TRBV10-3 and TRBJ1-1; D unresolved. V dropped 0 bases and J dropped 0 bases, with 14 bases sitting between them. CDR3 size: 17 residues. Looked up from germline, CDR1 is ENHRY and CDR2 is SYGVKD. The CDR3 DNA reads TGTGCCATCAGTGAGTCTGCGGGCGTAGGAATGAACACTGAAGCTTTCTTT. Translation: CAISESAGVGMNTEAFF.

The table lists this clonotype with many counts. V and J are TRBV20-1 and TRBJ2-3; D remains unclear. Germline CDR1 is DFQATT and CDR2 is SNEGSKA (reference sequence). V was pared by 2 bases and J by 5 bases, with 8 bases between. The CDR3 consists of 12 residues. The CDR3: CSARSGGDTQYF. For the CDR3, the DNA is TGCAGTGCTAGATCGGGTGGAGATACGCAGTATTTT.

This clonotype came up many times. The chain is built from TRBV19 and TRBJ2-7; TRBD2 matches 13 bases. CDR1 and CDR2 (germline): LNHDA, SQIVND (reference sequence). J lost 2 bases, V lost 4 bases, and 5 bases had no gene match. The CDR3 is made up of 16 amino acids. The CDR3: CASSNYGTSGAYEQYF. The CDR3 region has the DNA TGTGCCAGTAGTAACTATGGGACTAGCGGGGCCTACGAGCAGTACTTC.

This clonotype was seen repeatedly, ten times or more. The rearrangement uses TRBV6-1 and TRBJ2-7; 8 positions agree with TRBD1. The CDR3 loop spans 13 amino acids. Germline CDR1 is MNHNS and CDR2 is SASEGT. J was trimmed by 5 bases and V by 11 bases; bases with no gene match: 11. The CDR3 reads CAGTGTGLHEQYF. CDR3 bases: TGTGCCGGCACCGGGACAGGTCTCCACGAGCAGTACTTC.

This clonotype was seen a few times. The rearrangement uses TRBV7-2 and TRBJ1-1; D uncertain. The CDR3 contains 16 residues. V gave up 4 bases and J gave up 5 bases, with 20 bases separating them. The germline V gene encodes CDR1 SGHTA and CDR2 FQGNSA. The CDR3 protein is CASSSQPQRPATEAFF. The CDR3 nucleotides are TGTGCCAGCAGCTCCCAACCACAGCGTCCCGCGACTGAAGCTTTCTTT.

This clonotype occurred many times. The rearrangement joins TRBV5-1 to TRBJ1-1; D uncertain. The length of the CDR3 is 15 residues. V was pared by 0 bases and J by 1 base, with 10 bases between. From germline, CDR1 is SGHRS and CDR2 YFSETQ. In DNA, the CDR3 is TGCGCCAGCAGCTTGGATCGGCCGCGGAACACTGAAGCTTTCTTT. It translates to CASSLDRPRNTEAFF.

There are a few counts of this clonotype. The J gene is TRBJ1-3, the V gene TRBV7-9, with D possibly being TRBD1 (5 bases). V lost 1 base, J lost 7 bases, and 11 bases lay in between. CDR1 and CDR2 (germline): SEHNR, FQNEAQ (reference sequence). This CDR3 comprises 14 residues. CDR3 protein: CASSLDQGSNTIYF. CDR3 DNA: TGTGCCAGCAGCTTAGATCAGGGCAGCAACACCATATATTTT. Together with reference TRBV7-9 and TRBJ1-3, the CDR3 gives the full variable domain: DTGVSQNPRHKITKRGQNVTFRCDPISEHNRLYWYRQTLGQGPEFLTYFQNEAQLEKSRLLSDRFSAERPKGSFSTLEIQRTEQGDSAMYLCASSLDQGSNTIYFGEGSWLTVV.

This clonotype was found a few times. CDR3 nucleotides: TGTGCCAGCAGTTACTCGGGGTTTTCGGGGGAGCAGTACTTC. Protein product: CASSYSGFSGEQYF. J is TRBJ2-7 and V is TRBV6-5, with D tentatively TRBD2 (5 bases). The CDR3 length is 14 residues. Germline-derived CDR1 and CDR2 are MNHEY and SVGAGI. V was trimmed by 0 bases and J by 7 bases, leaving 13 bases between them.

This clonotype appeared many times. V and J are TRBV5-1 and TRBJ2-3; D is unresolved. Per germline, CDR1 SGHRS and CDR2 YFSETQ. The CDR3 loop spans 12 amino acids. Trimming pared 0 bases from V and 7 bases from J, leaving 6 bases between. DNA for the CDR3: TGCGCCAGCAGCTTGGAAGGGAATACGCAGTATTTT. It translates to CASSLEGNTQYF.

This clonotype turned up a few times. This chain joins TRBV19 and TRBJ1-1; D may be TRBD1 (6 bases). V lost 10 bases and J 8 bases, leaving 20 bases between the germline ends. The CDR3 runs to 13 residues. Germline lookup yields CDR1 LNHDA and CDR2 SQIVND (reference sequence). The CDR3 DNA reads as TGTGCCATTAACACTGGCCGAGGGGGAGAAGCTTTCTTT. It specifies CAINTGRGGEAFF.

The rearrangement uses TRBV29-1 and TRBJ2-5; D might be TRBD1 (6 bases). Trimming cost V 3 bases and J 1 base, with 21 bases left between them. The CDR3 extends over 17 amino acids. Looked up from germline, CDR1 is SQVTM and CDR2 is ANQGSEA. The CDR3 loop is CSVDPPQGTAPQETQYF. The CDR3 nucleotides are TGCAGCGTTGACCCCCCTCAGGGGACGGCCCCCCAAGAGACCCAGTACTTC.

In its sample, this clonotype was seen a few times. The CDR3 sequence is CAISVASGGSYNEQFF. For the CDR3, the DNA is TGTGCCATCAGTGTGGCTAGCGGGGGATCCTACAATGAGCAGTTCTTC. The chain employs TRBV10-3 and TRBJ2-1, with 10 bases that match TRBD2. The V and J ends lost 4 bases and 1 base, in that order; junction bases with no gene match: 4. CDR1 is ENHRY, CDR2 SYGVKD, per germline. This CDR3 is built from 16 residues.

This clonotype was observed many times. The rearrangement joins TRBV29-1 to TRBJ1-5; D gene unclear. Germline CDR1 and CDR2: SQVTM and ANQGSEA. The CDR3 runs to 13 residues. V was pared by 4 bases and J by 3 bases, with 10 bases between. The CDR3 protein is CSVVEQHNQPQHF. In nucleotides, the CDR3 is TGCAGCGTTGTGGAACAGCACAATCAGCCCCAGCATTTT.

This clonotype was observed at least ten times. The chain links TRBV5-1 to TRBJ2-7, with 8 nucleotides matching TRBD2. The CDR3 covers 15 residues. The V and J ends lost 0 bases and 2 bases, in that order; junction bases with no gene match: 4. Germline V CDR1 and CDR2: SGHRS, YFSETQ. CDR3 amino acids: CASSLGGLAPYEQYF. The DNA for the CDR3 is TGCGCCAGCAGCTTGGGAGGACTAGCCCCCTACGAGCAGTACTTC.

The V gene is TRBV7-9, the J gene TRBJ2-5; 10 positions agree with TRBD2. Trimming removed 5 bases from V and 2 bases from J; junction bases left unmatched: 5. The CDR3 has 15 amino acids. CDR1 is SEHNR, CDR2 FQNEAQ, per germline (reference sequence). The CDR3 loop reads CASSPGAGGQETQYF. The CDR3 region has the DNA TGTGCCAGCAGCCCCGGAGCGGGAGGGCAAGAGACCCAGTACTTC.

Ten or more counts support this clonotype. The V and J genes are TRBV27 and TRBJ1-1; D not resolved. Trimming stripped 6 bases from V and 6 bases from J, with 17 bases between. Germline CDR1 MNHEY, CDR2 SMNVEV (reference sequence). CDR3 length equals 14 residues. In nucleotides, the CDR3 is TGTGCCAGCAGCTGGGGTGGGTTTGGGGCTGAAGCTTTCTTT. The encoded protein is CASSWGGFGAEAFF.

This clonotype was detected only a few times. This chain connects TRBV9 to TRBJ2-3, with 13 bases identical to TRBD2. The J segment lost 2 bases and the V segment lost 4 bases, leaving 7 bases of the junction unmatched. This CDR3 has 17 amino acids. CDR1 is SGDLS, CDR2 YYNGEE, per germline. The CDR3 sequence is CASSPRLAGGHTDTQYF. In nucleotides, the CDR3 is TGTGCCAGCAGCCCCAGACTAGCGGGAGGCCACACAGATACGCAGTATTTT.

The sample holds many counts of this clonotype. The rearrangement links TRBV6-5 to TRBJ1-2; D is unclear. Deletions cut 0 bases from V and 4 bases from J, with 9 bases between. The CDR3 spans 14 residues. Germline assignment: CDR1 MNHEY and CDR2 SVGAGI. CDR3 bases: TGTGCCAGCAGTTACTCGACTTCTTCCTATGGCTACACCTTC. It encodes CASSYSTSSYGYTF.

This clonotype was counted between two and nine times. The V and J genes are TRBV20-1 and TRBJ2-3; the D gene could be TRBD1 or TRBD2 (5 bases each). This CDR3 has 13 amino acids. The ends were cut back, 7 bases at V and 1 base at J, with 12 bases in the middle. From germline, CDR1 is DFQATT and CDR2 SNEGSKA (reference sequence). CDR3 amino acids: CSGGSEGTDTQYF. DNA of the CDR3: TGCAGTGGGGGGAGTGAAGGCACAGATACGCAGTATTTT.

This clonotype was seen ten or more times. The chain combines TRBV20-1 with TRBJ1-1; D is unclear. Deletions cut 0 bases from V and 1 base from J, with 24 bases between. The CDR3 consists of 19 residues. In germline, CDR1 is DFQATT, CDR2 SNEGSKA (reference sequence). CDR3 amino acids: CSARDLFFQWAGGNTEAFF. The CDR3 DNA sequence: TGCAGTGCTAGAGATCTATTTTTCCAATGGGCTGGCGGGAACACTGAAGCTTTCTTT.